Listed here are 18 T cell receptor beta chains from one sample, sequenced in a study of siplizumab effects on memory and regulatory T cells. Repertoires were generated with immunoSEQ multiplex PCR, while TCRdb's copy carries only in-frame clones and drops some. The top ten clones hold about 1.5% of a sample with around 97,000 clones, roughly 94% of them seen once. Input material: non-Treg CD4+ T cells sorted from blood. These receptor sequences come from a human donor in good health.

The chain combines TRBV18 with TRBJ1-1; D is unresolved. Trimming left V 0 bases short and J 3 bases short, with 11 bases between. Germline V CDR1 and CDR2: KGHSH, LQKENI. This CDR3 has 15 amino acids. The CDR3 region has the DNA TGTGCCAGCTCACCACCTGGTTTATCGGACACTGAAGCTTTCTTT. Translation gives CASSPPGLSDTEAFF.

The chain carries TRBV28 and TRBJ2-7; possible D gene TRBD2, 5 bases. Germline V lookup: CDR1 MDHEN, CDR2 SYDVKM. With 2 bases removed from V and 2 bases from J, the gap between germline ends came to 10 bases. CDR3 length equals 14 residues. The CDR3 protein is CASSLPAETYEQYF. As DNA, the CDR3 is TGTGCCAGCAGTTTACCAGCGGAGACCTACGAGCAGTACTTC. The full variable domain, in which reference TRBV28 and TRBJ2-7 provide the parts outside the CDR3, is DVKVTQSSRYLVKRTGEKVFLECVQDMDHENMFWYRQDPGLGLRLIYFSYDVKMKEKGDIPEGYSVSREKKERFSLILESASTNQTSMYLCASSLPAETYEQYFGPGTRLTVT.

The genes are TRBV11-2 and TRBJ2-2; D not certain. The V end lost 3 bases, the J end lost 0 bases, and 8 bases lay between the germline ends. The CDR3 loop spans 15 amino acids. CDR1 is SGHAT and CDR2 is FQNNGV in the germline V gene. The CDR3 reads CASSFVIANTGELFF. CDR3 coding DNA: TGTGCCAGCAGCTTTGTTATAGCGAACACCGGGGAGCTGTTTTTT.

V is TRBV6-5 and J is TRBJ2-3; TRBD2 is a possible D gene (5 bases). CDR3 length: 14 residues. Deletions cut 2 bases from V and 7 bases from J, with 13 bases between. The germline gives CDR1 MNHEY, CDR2 SVGAGI. CDR3 sequence reads: CASSYSPTGNTQYF. The CDR3 nucleotides are TGTGCCAGCAGTTACAGCCCGACGGGGAATACGCAGTATTTT.

The chain is built from TRBV5-6 and TRBJ2-5, with D hard to call. V was clipped by 6 bases and J by 5 bases, with 20 bases between them. Germline CDR1 reads SGHDT; CDR2 reads YYEEEE. This CDR3 region has 15 residues. The CDR3: CASTFLSYGRETQYF. CDR3 DNA sequence: TGTGCCAGCACCTTTCTTTCCTACGGACGGGAGACCCAGTACTTC. Together with reference TRBV5-6 and TRBJ2-5, the CDR3 gives the full variable domain: DAGVTQSPTHLIKTRGQQVTLRCSPKSGHDTVSWYQQALGQGPQFIFQYYEEEERQRGNFPDRFSGHQFPNYSSELNVNALLLGDSALYLCASTFLSYGRETQYFGPGTRLLVL.

On this clone itself: Other DNA sequences in this sample translate to the same CDR3. The chain joins TRBV28 to TRBJ2-7; D remains ambiguous. Per germline, CDR1 MDHEN and CDR2 SYDVKM. V lost 6 bases and J lost 0, with 6 bases in between. The CDR3 is made up of 12 amino acids. The CDR3 sequence: CASSLLSYEQYF. CDR3 DNA sequence: TGTGCCAGCAGCTTGCTCTCCTACGAGCAGTACTTC. Using reference TRBV28 and TRBJ2-7 for the parts outside the CDR3, the full variable domain is DVKVTQSSRYLVKRTGEKVFLECVQDMDHENMFWYRQDPGLGLRLIYFSYDVKMKEKGDIPEGYSVSREKKERFSLILESASTNQTSMYLCASSLLSYEQYFGPGTRLTVT.

The chain is built from TRBV28 and TRBJ2-1; D gene ambiguous. V dropped 3 bases and J dropped 7 bases, with 13 bases sitting between them. Per the germline V gene, CDR1 is MDHEN and CDR2 is SYDVKM. The CDR3 totals 14 residues. CDR3 protein: CASSFMTASNEQFF. DNA of the CDR3: TGTGCCAGCAGTTTTATGACCGCCTCGAATGAGCAGTTCTTC.

V gene TRBV6-4 combines with J gene TRBJ2-1; unclear D gene. V was cut by 4 bases and J by 4 bases, with 14 bases left in between. The CDR3 loop spans 15 amino acids. CDR1 is MRHNA and CDR2 is SNTAGT in the germline V gene. CDR3 sequence: CASSARFEGYNEQFF. As DNA, the CDR3 is TGTGCCAGCAGTGCGCGGTTTGAAGGGTACAATGAGCAGTTCTTC.

CDR3 sequence: CASSLEQAYSYEQYF. CDR3 coding DNA: TGTGCCAGCAGCTTAGAACAGGCGTACTCCTACGAGCAGTACTTC. The chain is built from TRBV7-9 and TRBJ2-7, with a tentative D call TRBD1 (5 bases). Germline V gene sequence: CDR1 SEHNR, CDR2 FQNEAQ (reference sequence). The CDR3 contains 15 residues. V was pared by 1 base and J by 0 bases, with 10 bases between.

This clone was found once. The chain links TRBV11-2 to TRBJ2-7; D ambiguous. CDR1 and CDR2 (germline): SGHAT, FQNNGV. The CDR3 covers 13 residues. Trimming removed 1 base at V and 9 bases at J, with 13 bases between. This chain's CDR3 is CASSLAPPERQYF. Written as DNA, the CDR3 is TGTGCCAGCAGCTTAGCTCCGCCTGAGCGGCAGTACTTC.

The chain has TRBV6-5 and TRBJ1-2; the D gene is possibly TRBD1 (5 bases). The V end was cut by 9 bases, the J end by 4 bases, with 12 bases between. The CDR3 has 12 amino acids. CDR1 is MNHEY and CDR2 is SVGAGI in the germline V gene. CDR3 in DNA: TGTGCCAGTAAAAACCAGGGCTATGGCTACACCTTC. Translation: CASKNQGYGYTF.

The chain recombines TRBV5-1 with TRBJ2-3; D ambiguous. V lost 4 bases and J 7 bases, leaving 16 bases between the germline ends. Germline CDR1 and CDR2: SGHRS and YFSETQ. The CDR3 length is 14 residues. The DNA for the CDR3 is TGCGCCAGCAGCCCTGCTCTCGGCCCTAATACGCAGTATTTT. The encoded protein is CASSPALGPNTQYF.

The chain joins TRBV7-6 to TRBJ1-4; a possible D gene is TRBD1 (5 bases). V was trimmed by 5 bases and J by 2 bases, leaving 15 bases between them. This CDR3 is built from 16 residues. Germline V gives CDR1 SGHVS, CDR2 FNYEAQ. This CDR3 is CASSPRASWTNEKLFF. For the CDR3, the DNA is TGTGCCAGCAGCCCCAGGGCGTCGTGGACTAATGAAAAACTGTTTTTT.

The rearrangement joins TRBV5-1 to TRBJ1-2; D gene uncertain. The CDR3 sequence is 13 residues long. Germline loops: CDR1 SGHRS, CDR2 YFSETQ. Trimming removed 6 bases from V and 8 bases from J, with 17 bases in between. This CDR3 is CASKADTMGGYTF. Here the CDR3 DNA reads TGCGCCAGCAAGGCGGATACTATGGGGGGCTACACCTTC.

The rearrangement links TRBV6-1 to TRBJ2-7; TRBD2 matches 10 bases. Germline assignment: CDR1 MNHNS and CDR2 SASEGT. This CDR3 is 14 amino acids long. V shed 2 bases and J 5 bases; nucleotides not matched to a gene: 3. CDR3 residues: CASSESLAGDEQYF. CDR3 sequence (DNA): TGTGCCAGCAGTGAAAGCCTAGCGGGAGACGAGCAGTACTTC.

The V call is TRBV7-2, the J call TRBJ2-5; 13 positions agree with TRBD2. Unmatched junction bases numbered 7, after V lost 1 base and J lost 5 bases. This CDR3 contains 17 residues. CDR1 SGHTA and CDR2 FQGNSA come from the germline V gene. Here the CDR3 reads CASSLELAGGDAETQYF. The CDR3 DNA reads TGTGCCAGCAGCTTAGAACTAGCGGGAGGGGACGCGGAGACCCAGTACTTC.

This sequence joins TRBV5-6 and TRBJ1-2, with 9 bases that match TRBD1. Per germline, CDR1 SGHDT and CDR2 YYEEEE. This CDR3 region has 17 residues. Trimming at V came to 6 bases and at J to 7 bases, leaving 19 bases not matched to a gene. The CDR3 nucleotides read TGTGCCAGCACCTCCCTGGGACAGGGAAATCTGTTGGGTGGCTACACCTTC. It codes for CASTSLGQGNLLGGYTF.

V usage is TRBV5-1 and J usage is TRBJ2-5; 10 bases map to TRBD2. V was clipped by 5 bases and J by 3 bases; unmatched bases: 19. The CDR3 is made up of 19 amino acids. Germline assignment: CDR1 SGHRS and CDR2 YFSETQ. CDR3: CASSLKTAGGLQMKETQYF. CDR3 nucleotide sequence: TGCGCCAGCAGTCTTAAAACAGCGGGAGGGCTACAAATGAAAGAGACCCAGTACTTC.